The 25 T cell receptor beta chains presented below share a single source sample, sequenced in a study of cytomegalovirus exposure and HLA in healthy donors. PCR used 60 Vbeta primers and 13 Jbeta primers. Libraries were prepared by immunoSEQ multiplex PCR; TCRdb keeps only in-frame clonotypes and omits some of them. Among about 78,000 clones, approximately 77% were seen once, and the ten largest hold approximately 10%. Sequenced: PBMCs. These receptors were obtained from a woman between 40 and 50 years old in good health and CMV-seropositive.

The V gene is TRBV13, the J gene TRBJ1-4, with a possible D match to TRBD1 (6 bases). Germline assignment: CDR1 PRHDT and CDR2 FYEKMQ (reference sequence). The germline V and J ends were trimmed by 5 bases and 4 bases, with 11 bases remaining between them. There are 14 residues in the CDR3. The CDR3 DNA is TGTGCCAGCAGCCCGACAGGCTTTAATGAAAAACTGTTTTTT. Amino acids: CASSPTGFNEKLFF.

The chain links TRBV9 to TRBJ1-6; 8 bases map to TRBD1. The CDR3 sequence is 14 residues long. Per the germline V gene, CDR1 is SGDLS and CDR2 is YYNGEE. With V trimmed by 3 bases and J by 10 bases, 6 bases remained unmatched. CDR3 coding DNA: TGTGCCAGCAGCGCGGACAGGGATGGATCACCCCTCCACTTT. It is translated as CASSADRDGSPLHF.

The rearrangement uses TRBV30 and TRBJ2-5, with no clear D. The DNA end lines up better with TRBJ2-7; the J call may be wrong. Germline V lookup: CDR1 GTSNPN, CDR2 SVGIG (reference sequence). This CDR3 is 12 amino acids long. DNA for the CDR3: TGTGCCTGCCATAAAAGCTCCTACGAGCAGTACTTC. This encodes CACHKSSYEQYF.

The chain combines TRBV5-1 with TRBJ2-1, with D tentatively TRBD1 (5 bases). Trimming pared 2 bases from V and 6 bases from J, leaving 9 bases between. The CDR3 has 13 amino acids. In germline, CDR1 is SGHRS, CDR2 YFSETQ. CDR3 region: CASSFRTTNEQFF. The CDR3 nucleotides are TGCGCCAGCAGCTTTAGGACAACCAATGAGCAGTTCTTC.

The J gene is TRBJ1-1, the V gene TRBV15; 7 bases line up with TRBD1. Germline CDR1 reads LNHNV; CDR2 reads YYDKDF (reference sequence). This CDR3 has 14 residues. The junction had 9 bases not matched to a gene; V was cut back by 9 bases and J by 2 bases. The CDR3: CATGPGGGNTEAFF. The CDR3 bases are TGTGCCACTGGACCGGGAGGGGGCAACACTGAAGCTTTCTTT. Variable domain in full (rest from reference TRBV15 and TRBJ1-1): DAMVIQNPRYQVTQFGKPVTLSCSQTLNHNVMYWYQQKSSQAPKLLFHYYDKDFNNEADTPDNFQSRRPNTSFCFLDIRSPGLGDTAMYLCATGPGGGNTEAFFGQGTRLTVV.

The chain couples TRBV11-2 to TRBJ2-7; 9 bases are a match to TRBD1. This CDR3 contains 15 residues. V trimming: 3 bases; J trimming: 2 bases; junction bases outside the gene matches: 5. Per germline, CDR1 SGHAT and CDR2 FQNNGV. The CDR3 loop is CASSLGTGITYEQYF. CDR3 DNA: TGTGCCAGCAGCTTGGGGACAGGGATCACCTACGAGCAGTACTTC.

This clone was observed a few times. The chain couples TRBV2 to TRBJ2-1; D is uncertain. The CDR3 spans 9 residues. V shed 11 bases and J shed 9 bases, with 8 bases lying between them. Germline assignment: CDR1 SNHLY and CDR2 FYNNEI. The CDR3 bases are TGTGCCCTCTCCCGTGAGCAGTTCTTC. This encodes CALSREQFF.

This clone has a single count. This chain joins TRBV20-1 and TRBJ2-3, with 7 bases aligning to TRBD2. CDR1 and CDR2 from the germline V gene are DFQATT and SNEGSKA (reference sequence). The ends lost 6 bases at V and 5 bases at J; junction bases unmatched: 2. This CDR3 is built from 11 residues. In DNA form, the CDR3 reads TGCAGTGCCGCGGGGGTAGATACGCAGTATTTT. Translation gives CSAAGVDTQYF.

The chain combines TRBV28 with TRBJ1-1; 7 bases agree with TRBD1. After removal of 10 bases from V and 1 base from J, the junction contained 18 bases not matched to a gene. The CDR3 is 17 residues long. The germline gives CDR1 MDHEN, CDR2 SYDVKM. The DNA for the CDR3 is TGTGCCACGCAACCCTTCCGGGACAGTGGGGGGAACACTGAAGCTTTCTTT. Translation gives CATQPFRDSGGNTEAFF.

The V gene is TRBV5-1, the J gene TRBJ1-5; 7 bases map to TRBD1. The V gene end was trimmed by 5 bases and the J gene end by 1 base; junction bases not matched to a gene: 15. CDR1 is SGHRS, CDR2 YFSETQ, per germline. The CDR3 totals 18 residues. CDR3 in amino acids: CASRIPRQGFNSNQPQHF. For the CDR3, the DNA is TGCGCCAGCAGGATCCCCAGACAGGGTTTCAACAGCAATCAGCCCCAGCATTTT.

V is TRBV7-9 and J is TRBJ1-1, with D maybe TRBD1 (6 bases). Germline V gives CDR1 SEHNR, CDR2 FQNEAQ (reference sequence). V was clipped by 5 bases and J by 2 bases, with 9 bases between them. CDR3 length equals 13 residues. The CDR3 loop reads CASSGQRNTEAFF. CDR3 bases: TGTGCCAGCAGCGGACAGAGAAACACTGAAGCTTTCTTT.

V usage is TRBV2 and J usage is TRBJ2-7, with 7 positions matching TRBD2. The CDR3 extends over 15 amino acids. From germline, CDR1 is SNHLY and CDR2 FYNNEI. V lost 7 bases, J lost 2 bases, and 11 bases stayed unmatched. The CDR3 here is CASKAGEATPYEQYF. DNA of the CDR3: TGTGCCAGCAAGGCGGGAGAGGCAACCCCCTACGAGCAGTACTTC.

The chain uses TRBV19 and TRBJ2-5; TRBD1 matches 9 bases. The CDR3 has 17 amino acids. Germline trimming cut 3 bases from V and 6 bases from J; bases unmatched to any gene: 14. Per the germline V gene, CDR1 is LNHDA and CDR2 is SQIVND (reference sequence). CDR3 DNA sequence: TGTGCCAGTAGTATCTCTTTCGGACCGGGACAGGGAAAGACCCAGTACTTC. Translation gives CASSISFGPGQGKTQYF.

This chain connects TRBV28 to TRBJ1-5; D unclear. Germline CDR1 and CDR2: MDHEN and SYDVKM. The length of the CDR3 is 13 residues. The V end lost 2 bases, the J end lost 7 bases, and 9 bases lay between the germline ends. The CDR3 sequence is CASSLLDGQPQHF. CDR3 nucleotide sequence: TGTGCCAGCAGTTTACTTGATGGCCAGCCCCAGCATTTT.

The chain joins TRBV27 to TRBJ1-1, with 8 bases fitting TRBD1. The V segment lost 6 bases and the J segment 3 bases; nucleotides outside the gene matches: 9. The CDR3 spans 15 residues. Germline CDR1 MNHEY, CDR2 SMNVEV (reference sequence). DNA for the CDR3: TGTGCCAGCAGCCAGGACAGGGATTGGTACACTGAAGCTTTCTTT. Translating it yields CASSQDRDWYTEAFF.

This chain joins TRBV6-1 and TRBJ2-7; a weak D match, TRBD1 (5 bases). The ends were cut back, 7 bases at V and 3 bases at J, with 10 bases in the middle. The CDR3 extends over 12 amino acids. CDR1 is MNHNS and CDR2 is SASEGT in the germline V gene. CDR3 residues: CASTLDSYEQYF. In DNA form, the CDR3 reads TGTGCCAGCACCTTAGACAGCTACGAGCAGTACTTC.

V gene TRBV5-6 combines with J gene TRBJ2-4; 14 bases agree with TRBD2. There are 19 residues in the CDR3. Trimming cost V 3 bases and J 0 bases; bases outside gene matches: 8. Germline CDR1 is SGHDT and CDR2 is YYEEEE. CDR3: CASSSGLAGGNLAKNIQYF. The CDR3 nucleotides read TGTGCCAGCAGCTCCGGACTAGCGGGGGGTAACCTAGCCAAAAACATTCAGTACTTC.

The chain uses TRBV29-1 and TRBJ2-7, with 7 bases matching TRBD2. There are 13 residues in the CDR3. Trimming took 7 bases from V and 6 from J; bases not matched to a gene: 12. Germline CDR1 is SQVTM and CDR2 is ANQGSEA. The CDR3 DNA reads TGCAGCGCTAAGACTAGCAGCTCCGGCGAGCAGTACTTC. This translates into CSAKTSSSGEQYF.

To note about this clone: At one boundary the junction diverges from the germline segment, which might be a read error. V usage is TRBV27 and J usage is TRBJ2-1; the D gene is possibly TRBD1 (5 bases). Germline V gene data show CDR1 as MNHEY and CDR2 as SMNVEV (reference sequence). There are 13 residues in the CDR3. CDR3 protein: CASSSYRYSEQFF. The CDR3 DNA reads as TGTGCCAGCAGTTCTTACAGGTACAGTGAGCAGTTCTTC.

V usage is TRBV5-6 and J usage is TRBJ1-1, with TRBD1 identical over 7 bases. J was trimmed by 10 bases and V by 3 bases; bases with no gene match: 9. The germline gives CDR1 SGHDT, CDR2 YYEEEE. This CDR3 comprises 13 residues. The CDR3 nucleotides are TGTGCCAGCAGCTCCTCCCGGACAGGAGGAGCTTTCTTT. It codes for CASSSSRTGGAFF.

The chain is built from TRBV5-8 and TRBJ2-5; a possible D gene is TRBD1 (6 bases). Germline assignment: CDR1 SGHTS and CDR2 YDEGEE. The CDR3 extends over 16 amino acids. Trimming left V 5 bases short and J 3 bases short, with 20 bases between. The CDR3 here is CASRHTGTGGKETQYF. The CDR3 DNA follows: TGTGCCAGCAGACATACAGGGACCGGTGGGAAAGAGACCCAGTACTTC.

The chain recombines TRBV4-1 with TRBJ1-5; perhaps TRBD1 as D (5 bases). The V and J ends lost 0 bases and 10 bases respectively, with 16 bases between them. The CDR3 runs 15 residues. Germline CDR1 MGHRA, CDR2 YSYEKL. For the CDR3, the DNA is TGCGCCAGCAGCCAAGATCGGGCTGCCCAGGGACCCCAGCATTTT. Translated, it gives CASSQDRAAQGPQHF.

The chain employs TRBV10-3 and TRBJ1-5; no firm D call. Trimming removed 3 bases from V and 4 bases from J, with 16 bases in between. Per the germline V gene, CDR1 is ENHRY and CDR2 is SYGVKD. This CDR3 comprises 16 residues. The CDR3 sequence is CAISEGGNIANQPQHF. CDR3 nucleotides: TGTGCCATCAGTGAAGGAGGGAATATCGCTAATCAGCCCCAGCATTTT.

V is TRBV7-2 and J is TRBJ2-6; 10 bases are a match to TRBD1. The CDR3 runs to 16 residues. Germline CDR1 and CDR2: SGHTA and FQGNSA. J gave up 9 bases and V 1 base, and 6 bases lay outside the gene matches. This CDR3 reads CASSLVGTGEFNVLTF. The DNA of the CDR3 is TGTGCCAGCAGCTTAGTGGGGACAGGGGAGTTCAACGTCCTGACTTTC.

The chain employs TRBV4-2 and TRBJ1-1, with D perhaps TRBD1 (5 bases). The CDR3 length is 14 residues. Germline-derived CDR1 and CDR2 are LGHNA and YNFKEQ. V lost 1 base and J 7 bases, leaving 13 bases between the germline ends. CDR3 in amino acids: CASSQGGGGIEAFF. CDR3 in DNA: TGTGCCAGCAGCCAAGGGGGGGGAGGGATTGAAGCTTTCTTT.